This TCR beta chain was observed in a study of cytomegalovirus exposure and HLA in healthy donors. The study, taken as a whole, reports: Reported results showed that the classifier diagnosed cytomegalovirus status with high specificity and sensitivity.

V lost 9 bases to trimming and J lost 4 bases, with 13 bases between them. Germline V gene lookup returns CDR1 ENHRY and CDR2 SYGVKD. The CDR3 is 13 amino acids. Vbeta (60) and Jbeta (13) primers were used in the PCR. Profiled with immunoSEQ multiplex PCR; TCRdb holds only in-frame clones, not every one. The data show about 170,000 clones, and the top ten clones hold around 0.8%. Note on this clone: Its antigen is unidentified.

The source of this sequence is a woman aged 18-29 years in good health and CMV-seropositive. The specimen was PBMCs. V usage is TRBV10-3 and J usage is TRBJ1-5; perhaps TRBD1 as D (6 bases). The CDR3 sequence: CAIGQLLNQPQHF. Written as DNA, the CDR3 is TGTGCCATAGGACAGTTACTGAATCAGCCCCAGCATTTT.